The 7 T cell receptor beta chains presented below share a single source sample, sequenced in a study of response to subunit inactivated influenza vaccine (dated by TCRdb to the late 2010s). The library was generated by RT-PCR. The listed sequencing device is Illumina HiSeq 2500. The public reads were reanalyzed by TCRdb: fastp trimming at Q25, MiXCR alignment, in-frame beta chains only. Rows with one shared CDR3 protein collapse into an entry with the most common genes and DNA. The sample table records 450,000 to 550,000 distinct CDR3 sequences; about 25% of these occur just once. The ten largest clones capture around 1.8% of the sample. The source was CD4+ T cells sorted from PBMCs, collected about 5 days after vaccination. The receptor set was obtained from a man over 45 who received an inactivated influenza vaccine. Donor details come from another sample of the same person, matched by shared clones.

The CDR3 nucleotides are TGTGCCAGCAGCCGAAGATACGATCGGGGACTAGCGGGCCCCTCTGGGGCCAACGTCCTGACTTTC. Protein: CASSRRYDRGLAGPSGANVLTF. The chain combines TRBV4-2 with TRBJ2-6, with 12 bases lining up with TRBD2. The length of the CDR3 is 22 residues. CDR1 and CDR2 from the germline V gene are LGHNA and YNFKEQ. Trimming took 4 bases from V and 0 from J; bases not matched to a gene: 16.

The rearrangement links TRBV18 to TRBJ1-3; the D is unclear. From germline, CDR1 is KGHSH and CDR2 LQKENI. The CDR3 is 14 residues long. V lost 3 bases, J lost 0 bases, and 6 bases lay in between. CDR3 nucleotides: TGTGCCAGCTCACCCGAAAGCTCTGGAAACACCATATATTTT. It specifies CASSPESSGNTIYF.

CDR3 region: CASRRQGWDTGELFF. DNA of the CDR3: TGTGCCAGCAGGCGTCAGGGGTGGGACACCGGGGAGCTGTTTTTT. The chain carries TRBV7-2 and TRBJ2-2; perhaps TRBD1 as D (6 bases). Trimming stripped 6 bases from V and 3 bases from J, with 14 bases between. From germline, CDR1 is SGHTA and CDR2 FQGNSA. This CDR3 contains 15 residues.

This clonotype showed up just once. This chain joins TRBV11-2 and TRBJ1-2; 8 bases are a match to TRBD1. Germline assignment: CDR1 SGHAT and CDR2 FQNNGV. V trimming: 5 bases; J trimming: 8 bases; junction bases outside the gene matches: 16. The CDR3 spans 16 residues. The CDR3 DNA sequence: TGTGCCAGCAGCCTAGGGTGGTCGGGCAGGGGGCAAGGCTACACCTTC. Translating it yields CASSLGWSGRGQGYTF. Full variable domain (outside the CDR3, taken from reference TRBV11-2 and TRBJ1-2): EAGVAQSPRYKIIEKRQSVAFWCNPISGHATLYWYQQILGQGPKLLIQFQNNGVVDDSQLPKDRFSAERLKGVDSTLKIQPAKLEDSAVYLCASSLGWSGRGQGYTFGSGTRLTVV.

This clonotype was picked up one time. The chain has TRBV3-1 and TRBJ2-7; 8 bases fit TRBD2. This CDR3 comprises 17 residues. CDR1 and CDR2 (germline): LGHDT, YNNKEL (reference sequence). V lost 4 bases and J lost 2; bases outside the gene matches: 13. CDR3 sequence: CASSPSRGGLRPYEQYF. CDR3 bases: TGTGCCAGCAGCCCATCCCGGGGGGGGCTTAGACCCTACGAGCAGTACTTC.

This clonotype has only a few counts. CDR3 DNA sequence: TGTGCCAGCAGTTTAAGGACCTACAATGAGCAGTTCTTC. Translated: CASSLRTYNEQFF. This chain connects TRBV12-3 or TRBV12-4 to TRBJ2-1; D remains ambiguous. This CDR3 has 13 residues. V was clipped by 2 bases and J by 2 bases, with 4 bases between them.

The chain uses TRBV29-1 and TRBJ2-2; D may be TRBD2 (5 bases). Germline V CDR1 and CDR2: SQVTM, ANQGSEA. Trimming left V 4 bases short and J 6 bases short, with 6 bases between. CDR3 length: 11 amino acids. CDR3 residues: CSVGESGELFF. The CDR3 DNA is TGCAGCGTTGGGGAGTCCGGGGAGCTGTTTTTT.